This TCR beta chain is from a study of T cell repertoires in cytomegalovirus infection. Regarding the study as a whole: Cumulative frequency of public TCR beta families picked out carriers of CMV plus the relevant HLA.

A word on this clonotype: Antigen: not known.

Trimming took off 5 bases at V and 4 bases at J, with 12 bases between the two ends. Per germline, CDR1 SGHVS and CDR2 FNYEAQ. This CDR3 is built from 13 residues. Each CDR3 protein gets one entry after TCRdb re-called the reads with MiXCR. The sample lists hundreds of thousands of distinct CDR3 sequences; approximately 30% were seen once. This receptor was obtained from a human donor in good health (CMV status not recorded). Some clones in this sample may be carry-over from other donors' samples. The chain uses TRBV7-6 and TRBJ2-7; D remains ambiguous. The sequences come from cultured CD8+ T cells from PBMCs, collected from culture after CMV antigen stimulation. The DNA for the CDR3 is TGTGCCAGCAGCCGTACCCCGGGTTACGAGCAGTACTTC. Protein sequence: CASSRTPGYEQYF.